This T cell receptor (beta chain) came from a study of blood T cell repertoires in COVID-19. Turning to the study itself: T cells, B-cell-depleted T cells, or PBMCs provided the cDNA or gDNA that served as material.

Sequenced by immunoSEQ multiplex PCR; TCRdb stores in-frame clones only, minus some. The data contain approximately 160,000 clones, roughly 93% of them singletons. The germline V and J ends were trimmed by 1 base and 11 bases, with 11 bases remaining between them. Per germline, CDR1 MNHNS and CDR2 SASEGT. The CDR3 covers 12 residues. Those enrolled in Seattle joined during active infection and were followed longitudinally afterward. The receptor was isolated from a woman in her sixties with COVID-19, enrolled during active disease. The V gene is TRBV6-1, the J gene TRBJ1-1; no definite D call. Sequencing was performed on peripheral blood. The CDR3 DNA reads TGTGCCAGCAGTGAAGTAATCAGGTTCGCTTTCTTT. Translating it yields CASSEVIRFAFF.